This T cell receptor (beta chain) was documented in a study of T-cell reconstitution after alpha-beta-depleted transplantation in children. The library targeted TCRbeta and was prepared with unique molecular identifiers. TCRdb redid the calling of the PCR reads with MiXCR, one entry per CDR3 protein. The sample comprises 250,000 to 300,000 distinct CDR3 sequences, around 10% of which are singletons, and around 7.5% rests with the top ten. The CDR3 loop spans 15 amino acids. Trimming removed 7 bases at V and 0 bases at J, with 13 bases between. This sequence was found in a boy under three years old with acute myeloid leukemia, due to receive a stem cell transplant. The rearrangement links TRBV12-3 or TRBV12-4 to TRBJ2-1; tentatively, D is TRBD2 (5 bases). The input for sequencing was PBMCs, taken before TCRalphabeta/CD19-depleted stem cell transplant. CDR3 nucleotides: TGTGCCAGCACGCCCGGCGCGGGCTCCTACAATGAGCAGTTCTTC. Translated: CASTPGAGSYNEQFF.